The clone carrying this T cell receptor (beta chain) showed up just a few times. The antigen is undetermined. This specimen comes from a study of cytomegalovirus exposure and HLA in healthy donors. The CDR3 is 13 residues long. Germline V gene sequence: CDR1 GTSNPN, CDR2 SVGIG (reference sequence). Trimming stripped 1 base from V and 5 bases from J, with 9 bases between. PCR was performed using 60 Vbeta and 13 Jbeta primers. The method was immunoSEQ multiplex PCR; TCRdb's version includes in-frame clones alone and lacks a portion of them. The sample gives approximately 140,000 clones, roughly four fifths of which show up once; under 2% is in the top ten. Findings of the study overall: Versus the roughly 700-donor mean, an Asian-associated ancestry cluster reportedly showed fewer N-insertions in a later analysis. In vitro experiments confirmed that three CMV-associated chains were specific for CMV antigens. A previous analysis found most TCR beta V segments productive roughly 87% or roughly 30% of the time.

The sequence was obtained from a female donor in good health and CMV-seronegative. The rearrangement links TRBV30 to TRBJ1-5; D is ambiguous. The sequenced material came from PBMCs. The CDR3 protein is CAWSAQNDQPQHF. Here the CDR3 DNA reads TGTGCCTGGAGTGCTCAGAACGATCAGCCCCAGCATTTT.